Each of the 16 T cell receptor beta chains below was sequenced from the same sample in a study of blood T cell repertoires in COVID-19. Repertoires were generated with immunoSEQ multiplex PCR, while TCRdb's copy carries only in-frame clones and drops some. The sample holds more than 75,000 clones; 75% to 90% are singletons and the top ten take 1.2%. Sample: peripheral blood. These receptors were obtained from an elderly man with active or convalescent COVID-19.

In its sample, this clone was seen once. The CDR3 coding sequence is TGTGCCAGTAGTCCAGAGGGACACACTAACTATGGCTACACCTTC. Translated: CASSPEGHTNYGYTF. This chain connects TRBV19 to TRBJ1-2; D perhaps matches TRBD1 (6 bases). V lost 5 bases, J lost 0 bases, and 13 bases lay in between. The CDR3 runs to 15 residues. Per the germline V gene, CDR1 is LNHDA and CDR2 is SQIVND (reference sequence).

This chain's CDR3 is CASSSGQMGNYGYTF. CDR3 coding DNA: TGTGCCAGCAGTTCGGGACAGATGGGGAACTATGGCTACACCTTC. The chain carries TRBV27 and TRBJ1-2, with 7 nucleotides matching TRBD1. The germline gives CDR1 MNHEY, CDR2 SMNVEV (reference sequence). The CDR3 is made up of 15 amino acids. V shed 4 bases and J 2 bases; nucleotides not matched to a gene: 7.

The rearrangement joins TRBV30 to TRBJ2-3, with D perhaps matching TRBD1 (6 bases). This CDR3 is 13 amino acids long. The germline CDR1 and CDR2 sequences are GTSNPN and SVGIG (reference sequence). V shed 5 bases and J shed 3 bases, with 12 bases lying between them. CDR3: CAWSGAVTDTQYF. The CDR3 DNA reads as TGTGCCTGGTCAGGGGCGGTAACAGATACGCAGTATTTT.

CDR3 in DNA: TGTGCCAGCAGTGAAGGTGGGGGCAGGCCGAACTATGGCTACACCTTC. Encoded protein: CASSEGGGRPNYGYTF. The chain has TRBV25-1 and TRBJ1-2; D may be TRBD1 (6 bases). V was shortened by 2 bases and J by 2 bases, with 15 bases between the two germline ends. The CDR3 covers 16 residues. Germline CDR1 is MGHDK and CDR2 is SYGVNS.

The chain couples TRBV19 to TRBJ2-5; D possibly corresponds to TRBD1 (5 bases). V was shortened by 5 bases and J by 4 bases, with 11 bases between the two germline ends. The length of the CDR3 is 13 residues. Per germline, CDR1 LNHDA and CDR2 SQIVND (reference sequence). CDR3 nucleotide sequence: TGTGCCAGTAGTTCCCAGGGTCGAGAGACCCAGTACTTC. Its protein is CASSSQGRETQYF. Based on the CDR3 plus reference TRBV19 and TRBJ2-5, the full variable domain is DGGITQSPKYLFRKEGQNVTLSCEQNLNHDAMYWYRQDPGQGLRLIYYSQIVNDFQKGDIAEGYSVSREKKESFPLTVTSAQKNPTAFYLCASSSQGRETQYFGPGTRLLVL.

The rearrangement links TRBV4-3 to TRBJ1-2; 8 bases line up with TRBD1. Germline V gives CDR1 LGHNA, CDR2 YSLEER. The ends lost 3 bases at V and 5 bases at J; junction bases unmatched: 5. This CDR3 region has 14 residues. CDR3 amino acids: CASSQGQDPYGYTF. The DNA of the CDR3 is TGCGCCAGCAGCCAGGGACAGGATCCTTATGGCTACACCTTC.

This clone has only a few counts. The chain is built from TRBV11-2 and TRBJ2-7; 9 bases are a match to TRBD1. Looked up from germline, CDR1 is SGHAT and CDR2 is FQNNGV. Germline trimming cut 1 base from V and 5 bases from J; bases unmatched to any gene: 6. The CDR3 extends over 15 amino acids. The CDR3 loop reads CASSLGLTGGDEQYF. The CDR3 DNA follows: TGTGCCAGCAGCTTAGGGCTGACAGGGGGGGACGAGCAGTACTTC.

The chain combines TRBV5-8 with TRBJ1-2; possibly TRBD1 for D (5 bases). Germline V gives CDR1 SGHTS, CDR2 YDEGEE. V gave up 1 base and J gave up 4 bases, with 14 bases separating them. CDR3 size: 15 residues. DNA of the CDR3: TGTGCCAGCAGCTTGAGTGGGGGGTTTGTCTATGGCTACACCTTC. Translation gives CASSLSGGFVYGYTF.

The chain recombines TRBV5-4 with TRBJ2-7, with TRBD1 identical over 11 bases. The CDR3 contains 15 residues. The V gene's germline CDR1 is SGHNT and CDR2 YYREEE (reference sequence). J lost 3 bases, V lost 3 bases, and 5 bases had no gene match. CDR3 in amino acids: CASSWTGGKNYEQYF. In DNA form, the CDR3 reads TGTGCCAGCAGCTGGACAGGGGGCAAGAACTACGAGCAGTACTTC.

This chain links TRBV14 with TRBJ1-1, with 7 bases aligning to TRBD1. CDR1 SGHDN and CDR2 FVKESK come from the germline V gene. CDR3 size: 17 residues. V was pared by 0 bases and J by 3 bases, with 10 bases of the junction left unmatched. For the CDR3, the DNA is TGTGCCAGCAGCCAAGAGGGCAGGGGGTTAGAATACACTGAAGCTTTCTTT. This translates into CASSQEGRGLEYTEAFF.

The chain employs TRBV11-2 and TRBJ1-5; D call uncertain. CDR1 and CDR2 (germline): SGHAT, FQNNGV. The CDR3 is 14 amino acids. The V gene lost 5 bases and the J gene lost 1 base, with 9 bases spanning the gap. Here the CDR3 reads CASSAHLSNQPQHF. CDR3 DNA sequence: TGTGCCAGCAGCGCCCACTTGAGCAATCAGCCCCAGCATTTT.

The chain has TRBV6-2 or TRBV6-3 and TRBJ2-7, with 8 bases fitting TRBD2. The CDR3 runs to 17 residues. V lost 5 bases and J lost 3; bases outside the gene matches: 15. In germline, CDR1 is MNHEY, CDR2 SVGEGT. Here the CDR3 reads CASSSQLAVATSYEQYF. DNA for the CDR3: TGTGCCAGCAGTAGCCAACTAGCGGTCGCAACCAGCTACGAGCAGTACTTC.

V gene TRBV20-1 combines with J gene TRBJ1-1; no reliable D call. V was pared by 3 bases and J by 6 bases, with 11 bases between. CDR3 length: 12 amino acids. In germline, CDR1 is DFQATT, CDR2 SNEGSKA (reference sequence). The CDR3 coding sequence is TGCAGTGCTAGTCCGGCAGGCCCTGAAGCTTTCTTT. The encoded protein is CSASPAGPEAFF.

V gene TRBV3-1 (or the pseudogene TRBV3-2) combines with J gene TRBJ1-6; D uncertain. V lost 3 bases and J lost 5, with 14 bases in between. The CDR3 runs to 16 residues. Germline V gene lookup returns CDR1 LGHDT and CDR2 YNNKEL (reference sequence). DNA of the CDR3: TGTGCCAGCAGCCATAGACGGAAAGCGGATAATTCACCCCTCCACTTT. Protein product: CASSHRRKADNSPLHF.

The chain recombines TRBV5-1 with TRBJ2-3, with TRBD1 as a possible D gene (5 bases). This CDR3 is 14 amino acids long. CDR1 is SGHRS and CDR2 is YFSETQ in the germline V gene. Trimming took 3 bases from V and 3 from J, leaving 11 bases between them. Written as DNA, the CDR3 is TGCGCCAGCAGCTCCAGGGCTGCGACAGATACGCAGTATTTT. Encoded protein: CASSSRAATDTQYF.

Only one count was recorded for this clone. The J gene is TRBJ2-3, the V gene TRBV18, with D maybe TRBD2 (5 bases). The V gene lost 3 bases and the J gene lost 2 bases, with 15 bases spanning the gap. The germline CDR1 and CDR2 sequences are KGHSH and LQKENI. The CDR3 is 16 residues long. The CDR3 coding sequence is TGTGCCAGCTCACCGACTCAAGCGAGGGACACAGATACGCAGTATTTT. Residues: CASSPTQARDTDTQYF.